Each of the 17 T cell receptor beta chains below was sequenced from the same sample in a study of blood T cell repertoires in COVID-19. Sequencing was performed with immunoSEQ multiplex PCR; in TCRdb, only in-frame clones are kept and a portion is missing. The table shows about 42,000 clones, with about 77% occurring only once. The sequenced sample consisted of peripheral blood. The receptor source for this set is a man older than 75 with acute or convalescent COVID-19.

The V call is TRBV4-2, the J call TRBJ2-1; 8 nucleotides align to TRBD2. J lost 4 bases, V lost 1 base, and 6 bases had no gene match. This CDR3 is built from 16 residues. Germline assignment: CDR1 LGHNA and CDR2 YNFKEQ. The CDR3 reads CASSQVSGGPYNEQFF. CDR3 in DNA: TGTGCCAGCAGCCAAGTTTCGGGGGGGCCTTACAATGAGCAGTTCTTC.

The V and J genes are TRBV19 and TRBJ2-3; TRBD2 aligns across 9 bases. V gave up 5 bases and J gave up 3 bases; unmatched junction bases: 9. Germline V lookup: CDR1 LNHDA, CDR2 SQIVND (reference sequence). This CDR3 spans 16 amino acids. The CDR3 region is CASSGIRRGGTDTQYF. In DNA, the CDR3 is TGTGCCAGTAGTGGCATAAGGCGGGGGGGGACAGATACGCAGTATTTT.

The chain is built from TRBV14 and TRBJ2-3; no firm D call. CDR1 is SGHDN, CDR2 FVKESK, per germline. Trimming stripped 0 bases from V and 6 bases from J, with 7 bases between. The length of the CDR3 is 13 residues. CDR3 loop: CASSQDLEDTQYF. The DNA of the CDR3 is TGTGCCAGCAGCCAAGATCTAGAGGATACGCAGTATTTT.

Concerning this clone itself: At the DNA level, this CDR3 is encoded by other sequences in the same sample as well. The chain links TRBV28 to TRBJ1-5; D not resolved. CDR1 and CDR2 from the germline V gene are MDHEN and SYDVKM. The CDR3 sequence is 14 residues long. V was shortened by 7 bases and J by 4 bases, with 14 bases between the two germline ends. The CDR3 coding sequence is TGTGCCAGCACCCGGCCGGGTCGTAATCAGCCCCAGCATTTT. It encodes CASTRPGRNQPQHF.

The rearrangement joins TRBV7-9 to TRBJ1-1; TRBD1 matches 7 bases. The J segment lost 1 base and the V segment lost 4 bases, leaving 6 bases of the junction unmatched. CDR1 is SEHNR, CDR2 FQNEAQ, per germline (reference sequence). The CDR3 extends over 15 amino acids. CDR3 coding DNA: TGTGCCAGCAGCTCTACAGGGGCCACGAACACTGAAGCTTTCTTT. Its protein product is CASSSTGATNTEAFF. The variable domain in full, completed from reference TRBV7-9 and TRBJ1-1, reads DTGVSQNPRHKITKRGQNVTFRCDPISEHNRLYWYRQTLGQGPEFLTYFQNEAQLEKSRLLSDRFSAERPKGSFSTLEIQRTEQGDSAMYLCASSSTGATNTEAFFGQGTRLTVV.

This clone was recorded a few times. The CDR3 loop reads CASSVGGAGEAYEQYF. CDR3 DNA sequence: TGTGCCAGCAGCGTAGGAGGAGCGGGAGAGGCCTACGAGCAGTACTTC. The chain has TRBV9 and TRBJ2-7; 8 bases match TRBD2. The trim removed 0 bases at V and 2 bases at J, leaving 7 bases unmatched. This CDR3 contains 16 residues. CDR1 and CDR2 from the germline V gene are SGDLS and YYNGEE.

The chain has TRBV11-3 and TRBJ1-3; D is uncertain. V lost 1 base and J 0 bases, leaving 10 bases between the germline ends. Germline CDR1 and CDR2: SGHNT and YENEEA. This CDR3 region has 16 residues. CDR3 in DNA: TGTGCCAGCAGCTTAGGCGGCAGAAGCTCTGGAAACACCATATATTTT. It specifies CASSLGGRSSGNTIYF.

This clone showed up just once. The chain links TRBV2 to TRBJ2-6; 7 positions match TRBD2. Unmatched junction bases numbered 6, after V lost 3 bases and J lost 1 base. This CDR3 comprises 17 residues. Germline-derived CDR1 and CDR2 are SNHLY and FYNNEI. CDR3 in amino acids: CASSEGGLGSGANVLTF. In nucleotides, the CDR3 is TGTGCCAGCAGTGAGGGAGGGCTAGGTTCTGGGGCCAACGTCCTGACTTTC.

This rearrangement joins TRBV12-3 or TRBV12-4 to TRBJ2-3, with 7 bases identical to TRBD2. The V and J ends lost 5 bases and 4 bases, in that order; junction bases with no gene match: 3. The CDR3 consists of 13 residues. The CDR3 nucleotides are TGTGCCAGCAGTCCCGGACTAGCAGATACGCAGTATTTT. This codes for CASSPGLADTQYF.

The chain employs TRBV7-2 and TRBJ2-2; 16 positions agree with TRBD2. CDR1 and CDR2 from the germline V gene are SGHTA and FQGNSA. Losses at the gene ends were 6 bases for V and 4 bases for J; bases not matched to a gene: 5. CDR3 size: 17 residues. CDR3 in DNA: TGTGCCAGCAGGGGACTAGCGGGAGGGATGCGCACCGGGGAGCTGTTTTTT. Encoded protein: CASRGLAGGMRTGELFF.

This clone was seen a few times. The chain links TRBV11-2 to TRBJ2-7; 7 positions agree with TRBD1. The CDR3 has 13 amino acids. V dropped 1 base and J dropped 6; count of bases not matched to a gene: 3. The V gene's germline CDR1 is SGHAT and CDR2 FQNNGV. The CDR3 spells CASSLGGQPEQYF. The DNA for the CDR3 is TGTGCCAGCAGCTTAGGGGGACAGCCCGAGCAGTACTTC.

In its sample, this clone was seen a few times. The chain recombines TRBV5-1 with TRBJ1-1, with 9 bases that match TRBD1. This CDR3 contains 14 residues. V lost 4 bases, J lost 1 base, and 2 bases stayed unmatched. CDR1 is SGHRS, CDR2 YFSETQ, per germline. CDR3 in DNA: TGCGCCAGCAGCATGACAGGGGGGAACACTGAAGCTTTCTTT. Translating it yields CASSMTGGNTEAFF.

V usage is TRBV7-2 and J usage is TRBJ1-1; D perhaps matches TRBD1 (5 bases). CDR3 length equals 12 residues. Between the trimmed V and J ends, which lost 5 bases and 4 bases, there was a span of 8 bases. CDR1 and CDR2 from the germline V gene are SGHTA and FQGNSA. The CDR3 region has the DNA TGTGCCAGCAGCCGACAGTCCACTGAAGCTTTCTTT. Residues: CASSRQSTEAFF. The entire variable domain, with the rest obtained from reference TRBV7-2 and TRBJ1-1, is as follows: GAGVSQSPSNKVTEKGKDVELRCDPISGHTALYWYRQSLGQGLEFLIYFQGNSAPDKSGLPSDRFSAERTGGSVSTLTIQRTQQEDSAVYLCASSRQSTEAFFGQGTRLTVV.

The chain joins TRBV9 to TRBJ2-2; 10 nucleotides align to TRBD1. Germline lookup yields CDR1 SGDLS and CDR2 YYNGEE. J gave up 5 bases and V 5 bases, and 12 bases lay outside the gene matches. The CDR3 length is 17 residues. The CDR3, as DNA: TGTGCCAGCAGTCCCGGGACAGGGGCCGGAAATACCGGGGAGCTGTTTTTT. As protein: CASSPGTGAGNTGELFF.

The chain uses TRBV15 and TRBJ2-1; D ambiguous. The CDR3 has 16 amino acids. Per the germline V gene, CDR1 is LNHNV and CDR2 is YYDKDF (reference sequence). With 1 base removed from V and 0 bases from J, the gap between germline ends came to 10 bases. DNA for the CDR3: TGTGCCACCAGCAGAGGGAGCTGGAGCTCCTACAATGAGCAGTTCTTC. It is translated as CATSRGSWSSYNEQFF. The full variable domain, its missing parts supplied by reference TRBV15 and TRBJ2-1, is DAMVIQNPRYQVTQFGKPVTLSCSQTLNHNVMYWYQQKSSQAPKLLFHYYDKDFNNEADTPDNFQSRRPNTSFCFLDIRSPGLGDTAMYLCATSRGSWSSYNEQFFGPGTRLTVL.

The chain uses TRBV29-1 and TRBJ1-2; 7 bases align to TRBD1. CDR1 is SQVTM and CDR2 is ANQGSEA in the germline V gene. This CDR3 region has 13 residues. Trimming took 4 bases from V and 6 from J; bases not matched to a gene: 8. The CDR3 loop is CSVGEGAHDGYTF. CDR3 sequence (DNA): TGCAGCGTTGGAGAGGGGGCGCATGATGGCTACACCTTC.

This clone was observed a few times. V usage is TRBV19 and J usage is TRBJ2-2; TRBD2 agrees at 14 bases. Trimming at V came to 6 bases and at J to 8 bases, leaving 8 bases not matched to a gene. The germline V gene encodes CDR1 LNHDA and CDR2 SQIVND (reference sequence). The CDR3 covers 16 residues. CDR3 nucleotides: TGTGCCAGTAGCCCCGGACTAGCGGGAGGAGCGGGGGAGCTGTTTTTT. Translating it yields CASSPGLAGGAGELFF.